These 23 T cell receptor beta chains were sequenced from one sample in a study of T cell changes during pregnancy in multiple sclerosis. The repertoire was sequenced with immunoSEQ multiplex PCR; TCRdb's copy has only in-frame clones and lacks some. The sample contains tens of thousands of clones, 85% to 95% of which appear only once. The input for sequencing was peripheral blood, taken in the second trimester of pregnancy. All receptors derive from a female donor with multiple sclerosis, enrolled in a pregnancy study.

The rearrangement joins TRBV25-1 to TRBJ2-2, with TRBD1 as a possible D gene (6 bases). Trimming cost V 4 bases and J 5 bases, with 14 bases left between them. Per germline, CDR1 MGHDK and CDR2 SYGVNS. The CDR3 contains 15 residues. The CDR3 sequence is CASSVLGAGTGELFF. The CDR3 DNA reads TGTGCCAGCAGTGTGCTGGGGGCTGGAACCGGGGAGCTGTTTTTT.

The chain employs TRBV18 and TRBJ1-5; perhaps TRBD1 as D (6 bases). Germline V gene data show CDR1 as KGHSH and CDR2 as LQKENI. With 2 bases removed from V and 2 bases from J, the gap between germline ends came to 28 bases. CDR3 length: 21 residues. The DNA for the CDR3 is TGTGCCAGCTCACCATTCGTAAGCGGGACACCGGAGGGTTTGGGCAATCAGCCCCAGCATTTT. Translated: CASSPFVSGTPEGLGNQPQHF.

This chain joins TRBV11-2 and TRBJ1-1, with D possibly being TRBD1 (5 bases). Trimming removed 6 bases at V and 2 bases at J, with 10 bases between. The CDR3 length is 13 residues. Germline V gene sequence: CDR1 SGHAT, CDR2 FQNNGV. CDR3 loop: CASRGAVNTEAFF. Here the CDR3 DNA reads TGTGCCAGCAGAGGGGCGGTAAACACTGAAGCTTTCTTT.

V gene TRBV7-3 combines with J gene TRBJ2-2, with TRBD2 matching over 7 bases. The CDR3 contains 13 residues. CDR1 and CDR2 (germline): SGHTA, FQGTGA. The V and J ends lost 5 bases and 5 bases, in that order; junction bases with no gene match: 2. CDR3 region: CASSIGGTGELFF. Written as DNA, the CDR3 is TGTGCCAGCAGCATCGGGGGGACCGGGGAGCTGTTTTTT.

V is TRBV5-4 and J is TRBJ2-7, with 9 bases that match TRBD1. Germline lookup yields CDR1 SGHNT and CDR2 YYREEE (reference sequence). CDR3 length: 13 amino acids. The V segment lost 5 bases and the J segment 4 bases; nucleotides outside the gene matches: 4. The CDR3 sequence is CASSAGTGYEQYF. In DNA, the CDR3 is TGTGCCAGCAGTGCCGGGACAGGGTACGAGCAGTACTTC.

The genes are TRBV14 and TRBJ2-3; D not certain. This CDR3 is built from 14 residues. CDR1 is SGHDN and CDR2 is FVKESK in the germline V gene. V was clipped by 4 bases and J by 5 bases, with 13 bases between them. The CDR3 sequence: CASSPSLAGDTQYF. In nucleotides, the CDR3 is TGTGCCAGCAGCCCCTCCCTGGCAGGAGATACGCAGTATTTT.

In its sample, this clone ranks as medium-sized. V is TRBV6-4 and J is TRBJ2-1; weak D call: TRBD2 (7 bases). Per the germline V gene, CDR1 is MRHNA and CDR2 is SNTAGT. The CDR3 spans 15 residues. The V and J ends lost 2 bases and 2 bases respectively, with 10 bases between them. The CDR3: CASSDSGDTYNEQFF. The CDR3 DNA sequence: TGTGCCAGCAGTGACAGCGGGGACACCTACAATGAGCAGTTCTTC.

The chain combines TRBV5-6 with TRBJ1-2; TRBD1 matches at 8 bases. Germline CDR1 reads SGHDT; CDR2 reads YYEEEE. Germline trimming cut 4 bases from V and 1 base from J; bases unmatched to any gene: 6. The CDR3 runs to 15 residues. The CDR3 region is CASSEGTGSNYGYTF. CDR3 coding DNA: TGTGCCAGCAGCGAAGGGACAGGAAGTAACTATGGCTACACCTTC.

The chain couples TRBV29-1 to TRBJ2-5; 13 bases are a match to TRBD2. This CDR3 is 15 amino acids long. V was pared by 7 bases and J by 5 bases, with 10 bases of the junction left unmatched. CDR1 and CDR2 from the germline V gene are SQVTM and ANQGSEA. For the CDR3, the DNA is TGCAGCGCCGACCTGGGACTAGCGGGGACCGAGACCCAGTACTTC. This sequence encodes CSADLGLAGTETQYF. Full variable domain (remainder filled in from reference TRBV29-1 and TRBJ2-5): SAVISQKPSRDICQRGTSLTIQCQVDSQVTMMFWYRQQPGQSLTLIATANQGSEATYESGFVIDKFPISRPNLTFSTLTVSNMSPEDSSIYLCSADLGLAGTETQYFGPGTRLLVL.

The chain combines TRBV19 with TRBJ2-7; 7 nucleotides agree with TRBD1. Germline CDR1 is LNHDA and CDR2 is SQIVND (reference sequence). This CDR3 is 15 amino acids long. After removal of 1 base from V and 1 base from J, the junction contained 4 bases not matched to a gene. The CDR3 DNA is TGTGCCAGTAGTATAGGACAGGGATGGTCCTACGAGCAGTACTTC. Protein sequence: CASSIGQGWSYEQYF.

V gene TRBV9 combines with J gene TRBJ1-4; the match to TRBD1 covers 7 bases. V lost 0 bases and J lost 5; bases outside the gene matches: 10. This CDR3 region has 17 residues. The germline gives CDR1 SGDLS, CDR2 YYNGEE. CDR3: CASSVAATGRGNEKLFF. In nucleotides, the CDR3 is TGTGCCAGCAGCGTAGCGGCGACAGGGAGAGGGAATGAAAAACTGTTTTTT.

The rearrangement uses TRBV4-1 and TRBJ1-4; TRBD1 might be the D (5 bases). The V end lost 0 bases, the J end lost 7 bases, and 12 bases lay between the germline ends. The CDR3 spans 15 residues. Per the germline V gene, CDR1 is MGHRA and CDR2 is YSYEKL. The CDR3 loop is CASSQDRGWGEKLFF. In DNA, the CDR3 is TGCGCCAGCAGCCAAGATAGGGGTTGGGGTGAAAAACTGTTTTTT.

CDR3 nucleotide sequence: TGTGCCAGCAGCCTAGCGGGAGTATACAATGAGCAGTTCTTC. Amino acid sequence: CASSLAGVYNEQFF. This chain connects TRBV27 to TRBJ2-1; TRBD2 agrees at 10 bases. Germline assignment: CDR1 MNHEY and CDR2 SMNVEV (reference sequence). This CDR3 contains 14 residues. The J segment lost 4 bases and the V segment lost 6 bases, leaving 3 bases of the junction unmatched.

V is TRBV18 and J is TRBJ1-2; D might be TRBD1 (5 bases). Trimming pared 6 bases from V and 1 base from J, leaving 21 bases between. The CDR3 spans 17 residues. Per germline, CDR1 KGHSH and CDR2 LQKENI. The CDR3 protein is CASSRVQEIMLNYGYTF. The CDR3 DNA sequence: TGTGCCAGCTCCCGGGTACAGGAGATAATGCTTAACTATGGCTACACCTTC. The complete variable domain, with remaining parts taken from reference TRBV18 and TRBJ1-2, reads NAGVMQNPRHLVRRRGQEARLRCSPMKGHSHVYWYRQLPEEGLKFMVYLQKENIIDESGMPKERFSAEFPKEGPSILRIQQVVRGDSAAYFCASSRVQEIMLNYGYTFGSGTRLTVV.

The V gene is TRBV6-5, the J gene TRBJ2-2; D perhaps matches TRBD2 (5 bases). With 2 bases removed from V and 6 bases from J, the gap between germline ends came to 13 bases. The CDR3 totals 15 residues. CDR1 MNHEY and CDR2 SVGAGI come from the germline V gene. CDR3 nucleotides: TGTGCCAGCAGTTACGAACCCGCGCGGGCCGGGGAGCTGTTTTTT. Its protein product is CASSYEPARAGELFF.

The chain uses TRBV27 and TRBJ2-3; D remains unclear. This CDR3 comprises 13 residues. CDR1 is MNHEY, CDR2 SMNVEV, per germline (reference sequence). V was trimmed by 1 base and J by 4 bases, leaving 6 bases between them. In nucleotides, the CDR3 is TGTGCCAGCAGTTTATACTCCCCAGATACGCAGTATTTT. This sequence encodes CASSLYSPDTQYF.

The DNA of the CDR3 is TGTGCCAGCAGTAAAACAGGGGTAGATACGCAGTATTTT. Protein: CASSKTGVDTQYF. The chain recombines TRBV7-6 with TRBJ2-3, with 7 bases that match TRBD1. CDR1 is SGHVS and CDR2 is FNYEAQ in the germline V gene. Trimming removed 6 bases from V and 5 bases from J; junction bases left unmatched: 5. The CDR3 contains 13 residues.

This chain links TRBV11-2 with TRBJ1-4; 8 bases match TRBD1. This CDR3 is 14 amino acids long. J gave up 4 bases and V 5 bases, and 3 bases lay outside the gene matches. Germline V CDR1 and CDR2: SGHAT, FQNNGV. As DNA, the CDR3 is TGTGCCAGCAGCCAGGACAGGGTTAATGAAAAACTGTTTTTT. Protein: CASSQDRVNEKLFF.

This chain links TRBV27 with TRBJ1-1, with D unresolved. From germline, CDR1 is MNHEY and CDR2 SMNVEV (reference sequence). Trimming removed 3 bases from V and 4 bases from J, with 3 bases in between. This CDR3 is built from 11 residues. As DNA, the CDR3 is TGTGCCAGCAGTTTCGGCACTGAAGCTTTCTTT. Translating it yields CASSFGTEAFF.

The J gene is TRBJ2-3, the V gene TRBV10-1; 10 bases line up with TRBD2. Germline CDR1 reads WNHNN; CDR2 reads SYGVQD (reference sequence). This CDR3 spans 15 amino acids. Trimming removed 4 bases from V and 2 bases from J; junction bases left unmatched: 3. CDR3 in DNA: TGCGCCAGCAGTGCGGGGACTAGCGACACAGATACGCAGTATTTT. This sequence encodes CASSAGTSDTDTQYF.

The V and J genes are TRBV9 and TRBJ2-3; 8 bases align to TRBD1. Germline CDR1 is SGDLS and CDR2 is YYNGEE. The J segment lost 2 bases and the V segment lost 4 bases, leaving 9 bases of the junction unmatched. The CDR3 is made up of 16 amino acids. The CDR3 nucleotides read TGTGCCAGCAGCCTCCCCCGGGACAGGAACACAGATACGCAGTATTTT. Amino acid sequence: CASSLPRDRNTDTQYF.

V gene TRBV30 combines with J gene TRBJ1-1, with D uncertain. CDR3 length: 13 residues. The V end was cut by 4 bases, the J end by 1 base, with 10 bases between. Per germline, CDR1 GTSNPN and CDR2 SVGIG (reference sequence). CDR3 region: CAWNGRGNTEAFF. The CDR3 DNA reads TGTGCCTGGAACGGGAGAGGGAACACTGAAGCTTTCTTT.

This clone was detected once. The chain employs TRBV5-6 and TRBJ2-2, with a tentative D call TRBD2 (6 bases). With 4 bases removed from V and 6 bases from J, the gap between germline ends came to 10 bases. Germline CDR1 SGHDT, CDR2 YYEEEE. The CDR3 totals 13 residues. The CDR3 coding sequence is TGTGCCAGCAGCCAAGGGACTTCCGGGGAGCTGTTTTTT. It codes for CASSQGTSGELFF.